Each of the 27 T cell receptor beta chains below was sequenced from the same sample in a study of identifying expanded T cells in peripheral blood. Sequenced by immunoSEQ multiplex PCR; TCRdb stores in-frame clones only, minus some. The sample yields about 110,000 clones, approximately 90% seen once. The material sequenced was blood. These TCRs come from a person aged 18 to 70 in good health.

V is TRBV7-3 and J is TRBJ2-3; perhaps TRBD2 as D (6 bases). Trimming shortened V by 5 bases and J by 1 base, and 16 bases separated the two germline ends. This CDR3 spans 16 amino acids. Germline V gene lookup returns CDR1 SGHTA and CDR2 FQGTGA. The CDR3 sequence: CASSPGLLTGTDTQYF. CDR3 in DNA: TGTGCCAGCAGCCCTGGACTATTAACCGGCACAGATACGCAGTATTTT.

Only one count was recorded for this clone. The CDR3 spells CASSGPGYGYTF. The CDR3 bases are TGTGCCAGCAGCGGACCGGGCTATGGCTACACCTTC. The chain carries TRBV2 and TRBJ1-2; D is uncertain. Trimming removed 6 bases at V and 4 bases at J, with 9 bases between. Germline-derived CDR1 and CDR2 are SNHLY and FYNNEI. This CDR3 is built from 12 residues.

The J gene is TRBJ1-1, the V gene TRBV18; the match to TRBD1 covers 7 bases. CDR1 KGHSH and CDR2 LQKENI come from the germline V gene. The ends lost 6 bases at V and 4 bases at J; junction bases unmatched: 11. CDR3 size: 15 residues. The CDR3 DNA follows: TGTGCCAGCTCGCCCAGACAGGGAGGGAGCACTGAAGCTTTCTTT. Translated: CASSPRQGGSTEAFF.

The chain is built from TRBV20-1 and TRBJ2-7, with D unclear. Germline V gene lookup returns CDR1 DFQATT and CDR2 SNEGSKA (reference sequence). Trimming shortened V by 3 bases and J by 4 bases, and 7 bases separated the two germline ends. There are 11 residues in the CDR3. The CDR3 sequence is CSASPPYEQYF. The CDR3 DNA reads as TGCAGTGCTAGCCCACCATACGAGCAGTACTTC.

The chain recombines TRBV5-5 with TRBJ2-7; 7 bases map to TRBD2. The CDR3 is made up of 15 amino acids. Trimming cost V 0 bases and J 0 bases; bases outside gene matches: 3. Germline V CDR1 and CDR2: SGHKS, YYEKEE (reference sequence). The CDR3 DNA sequence: TGTGCCAGCAGCTTGGGGAGCGGGGCCTCCTACGAGCAGTACTTC. This sequence encodes CASSLGSGASYEQYF.

This chain links TRBV12-5 with TRBJ1-2; D may be TRBD1 (6 bases). This CDR3 spans 14 amino acids. CDR1 is LGHNT and CDR2 is FRNRAP in the germline V gene. V lost 1 base and J lost 7, with 13 bases in between. CDR3 sequence: CASGLEGGWSGYTF. CDR3 bases: TGTGCTAGTGGTTTGGAAGGGGGTTGGAGTGGCTACACCTTC.

V is TRBV5-1 and J is TRBJ2-5, with TRBD2 matching 13 bases. CDR1 and CDR2 (germline): SGHRS, YFSETQ. CDR3 length: 17 residues. V lost 4 bases and J lost 0; bases outside the gene matches: 6. CDR3 in amino acids: CASSTGLAGPYQETQYF. For the CDR3, the DNA is TGCGCCAGCAGCACGGGACTAGCGGGGCCCTACCAAGAGACCCAGTACTTC.

This chain connects TRBV28 to TRBJ1-2; 8 bases agree with TRBD1. This CDR3 spans 15 amino acids. Unmatched junction bases numbered 10, after V lost 2 bases and J lost 8 bases. The V gene's germline CDR1 is MDHEN and CDR2 SYDVKM. In DNA form, the CDR3 reads TGTGCCAGCAGTTTAAAGGGCAGGGGGCGGTACGGCTACACCTTC. Its translation is CASSLKGRGRYGYTF.

The rearrangement joins TRBV6-1 to TRBJ2-6, with 9 nucleotides matching TRBD1. From germline, CDR1 is MNHNS and CDR2 SASEGT. V shed 6 bases, J shed 4 bases, and the junction held 4 bases outside the gene matches. This CDR3 spans 15 amino acids. For the CDR3, the DNA is TGTGCCAGCAGAGGACAGGGGAGCGGGGCCAACGTCCTGACTTTC. Its protein is CASRGQGSGANVLTF.

This CDR3 reads CASSPQMDTEAFF. The CDR3 coding sequence is TGTGCCAGCAGCCCGCAAATGGACACTGAAGCTTTCTTT. The chain employs TRBV7-3 and TRBJ1-1; D is ambiguous. In germline, CDR1 is SGHTA, CDR2 FQGTGA. The CDR3 consists of 13 residues. Trimming took 5 bases from V and 3 from J, leaving 10 bases between them.

In this sample, this clone turned up a few times. This sequence joins TRBV12-2 and TRBJ1-2; TRBD1, the table's D call, was not compared with the DNA. TRBV12-2 is a known pseudogene. The CDR3 covers 17 residues. CDR3 region: CASRLLGRGNDNYGYTF. In DNA form, the CDR3 reads TGTGCAAGTCGCCTTCTCGGAAGGGGGAATGATAACTATGGCTACACCTTC.

The J gene is TRBJ2-7, the V gene TRBV5-6, with D possibly matching TRBD2 (5 bases). The CDR3 totals 12 residues. V lost 6 bases to trimming and J lost 1 base, with 8 bases between them. Germline CDR1 is SGHDT and CDR2 is YYEEEE. CDR3 sequence reads: CASTRGSYEQYF. For the CDR3, the DNA is TGTGCCAGCACCCGAGGGTCCTACGAGCAGTACTTC.

The CDR3 DNA follows: TGTGCCAGCAGCTTATCCGGGATGGACAATGAGCAGTTCTTC. This encodes CASSLSGMDNEQFF. The chain uses TRBV13 and TRBJ2-1, with D perhaps TRBD2 (5 bases). V was trimmed by 2 bases and J by 5 bases, leaving 10 bases between them. The CDR3 runs 14 residues. Germline CDR1 and CDR2: PRHDT and FYEKMQ (reference sequence).

This chain joins TRBV5-1 and TRBJ2-7; tentatively, D is TRBD1 (6 bases). Germline-derived CDR1 and CDR2 are SGHRS and YFSETQ. This CDR3 has 14 amino acids. Trimming pared 2 bases from V and 4 bases from J, leaving 13 bases between. In DNA, the CDR3 is TGCGCCAGCAGCTTTGGAACAGGGCTATACGAGCAGTACTTC. It codes for CASSFGTGLYEQYF.

V and J are TRBV7-9 and TRBJ1-1; no clear D. V was clipped by 1 base and J by 10 bases, with 13 bases between them. The CDR3 has 13 amino acids. Per germline, CDR1 SEHNR and CDR2 FQNEAQ (reference sequence). CDR3 in amino acids: CASSLVEGLGAFF. As DNA, the CDR3 is TGTGCCAGCAGCTTAGTGGAGGGTTTGGGAGCTTTCTTT.

This chain joins TRBV28 and TRBJ1-4, with unresolved D. V gave up 2 bases and J gave up 8 bases, with 12 bases separating them. This CDR3 has 14 residues. Germline lookup yields CDR1 MDHEN and CDR2 SYDVKM. For the CDR3, the DNA is TGTGCCAGCAGTTTAACCGTAGGAGGGGAAAAACTGTTTTTT. It codes for CASSLTVGGEKLFF.

The chain joins TRBV5-4 to TRBJ2-5, with TRBD2 matching over 11 bases. This CDR3 comprises 13 residues. The germline V gene encodes CDR1 SGHNT and CDR2 YYREEE (reference sequence). J gave up 5 bases and V 3 bases, and 0 bases lay outside the gene matches. The CDR3 DNA reads as TGTGCCAGCAGCTCTAGCGGGAGGGAGACCCAGTACTTC. It codes for CASSSSGRETQYF.

This clone is a singleton in its sample. This sequence joins TRBV11-3 and TRBJ2-2, with a tentative D call TRBD2 (5 bases). V gave up 0 bases and J gave up 6 bases, with 5 bases separating them. This CDR3 comprises 13 residues. Germline V gene data show CDR1 as SGHNT and CDR2 as YENEEA. The CDR3 nucleotides read TGTGCCAGCAGCTTAGACGGGGCCGGGGAGCTGTTTTTT. Its protein is CASSLDGAGELFF.

The chain recombines TRBV11-3 with TRBJ2-7; 9 bases are a match to TRBD1. This CDR3 is built from 13 residues. Germline assignment: CDR1 SGHNT and CDR2 YENEEA. Trimming removed 5 bases from V and 4 bases from J; junction bases left unmatched: 3. CDR3 nucleotides: TGTGCCAGCAGCACCGGGACAGGGTACGAGCAGTACTTC. Translation gives CASSTGTGYEQYF.

V gene TRBV2 combines with J gene TRBJ2-7; a possible D gene is TRBD1 (5 bases). V was pared by 7 bases and J by 4 bases, with 20 bases between. The CDR3 is 15 residues long. The germline V gene encodes CDR1 SNHLY and CDR2 FYNNEI. The CDR3 DNA reads as TGTGCCAGCACTGGAACACCCGACAGCCAATACGAGCAGTACTTC. It specifies CASTGTPDSQYEQYF.

V and J are TRBV5-1 and TRBJ2-7; D gene uncertain. CDR3 length: 13 amino acids. Trimming left V 0 bases short and J 3 bases short, with 7 bases between. From germline, CDR1 is SGHRS and CDR2 YFSETQ. The CDR3, as DNA: TGCGCCAGCAGCTTGGAACCCCACTACGAGCAGTACTTC. It translates to CASSLEPHYEQYF.

The chain has TRBV5-1 and TRBJ2-7; TRBD1 aligns across 10 bases. This CDR3 contains 14 residues. CDR1 SGHRS and CDR2 YFSETQ come from the germline V gene. The V segment lost 4 bases and the J segment 3 bases; nucleotides outside the gene matches: 4. For the CDR3, the DNA is TGCGCCAGCAGCGACCGGGACAGGGGCTACGAGCAGTACTTC. It codes for CASSDRDRGYEQYF.

The chain couples TRBV5-4 to TRBJ1-1; D remains unclear. V was cut by 0 bases and J by 0 bases, with 18 bases left in between. Germline V gene lookup returns CDR1 SGHNT and CDR2 YYREEE (reference sequence). The CDR3 spans 18 residues. The CDR3 region is CASSLETGTDNMNTEAFF. DNA of the CDR3: TGTGCCAGCAGCTTGGAAACCGGAACAGACAACATGAACACTGAAGCTTTCTTT.

The count of this clone is one. The chain couples TRBV2 to TRBJ1-5; D is unresolved. The CDR3 totals 16 residues. Germline V gene sequence: CDR1 SNHLY, CDR2 FYNNEI. V was shortened by 3 bases and J by 4 bases, with 16 bases between the two germline ends. For the CDR3, the DNA is TGTGCCAGCAGTGATCTAGGTAAGGCCAGGAATCAGCCCCAGCATTTT. Translated, it gives CASSDLGKARNQPQHF. The entire variable domain, with the rest obtained from reference TRBV2 and TRBJ1-5, is as follows: EPEVTQTPSHQVTQMGQEVILRCVPISNHLYFYWYRQILGQKVEFLVSFYNNEISEKSEIFDDQFSVERPDGSNFTLKIRSTKLEDSAMYFCASSDLGKARNQPQHFGDGTRLSIL.

The J gene is TRBJ2-7, the V gene TRBV27; weak D call: TRBD1 (5 bases). The V end was cut by 1 base, the J end by 0 bases, with 16 bases between. CDR3 length equals 17 residues. Germline loops: CDR1 MNHEY, CDR2 SMNVEV (reference sequence). This chain's CDR3 is CASSLWAGPISSYEQYF. The DNA of the CDR3 is TGTGCCAGCAGTTTATGGGCAGGGCCAATAAGCTCCTACGAGCAGTACTTC.

The rearrangement uses TRBV7-2 and TRBJ1-1; D not resolved. Germline lookup yields CDR1 SGHTA and CDR2 FQGNSA. V was cut by 7 bases and J by 0 bases, with 18 bases left in between. CDR3 size: 16 residues. The CDR3 nucleotides read TGTGCCAGCACCCTTTACGGGGTCAGAATGAACACTGAAGCTTTCTTT. Its translation: CASTLYGVRMNTEAFF.

The V call is TRBV7-2, the J call TRBJ2-3; TRBD2 might be the D (7 bases). V was clipped by 5 bases and J by 0 bases, with 9 bases between them. Germline V CDR1 and CDR2: SGHTA, FQGNSA. CDR3 length equals 14 residues. For the CDR3, the DNA is TGTGCCAGCAGCGGGGGGGGCAGCACAGATACGCAGTATTTT. Its protein is CASSGGGSTDTQYF. The full variable domain, completed using reference TRBV7-2 and TRBJ2-3, is GAGVSQSPSNKVTEKGKDVELRCDPISGHTALYWYRQSLGQGLEFLIYFQGNSAPDKSGLPSDRFSAERTGGSVSTLTIQRTQQEDSAVYLCASSGGGSTDTQYFGPGTRLTVL.